The clone carrying this TCR beta chain was found many times. Its target is not known. Quantitative 5'-RACE was performed with molecular barcodes, and it yielded the TCR beta libraries. TCRdb reanalysed the 5' RACE reads using MiXCR and keeps one entry per CDR3 protein. In the table there are roughly 350,000 distinct CDR3 sequences, 6.5% to 10% of which are singletons. This entry is derived from a study of CD8 T cells in ankylosing spondylitis. Whole-study findings and limits: The study identified a TCR beta motif of under 10 highly homologous variants that appeared characteristic of ankylosing spondylitis blood. Disease-linked clones reportedly concentrated significantly in matched ankylosing spondylitis synovial fluid.

Germline CDR1 is SGHRS and CDR2 is YFSETQ. The CDR3 extends over 16 amino acids. After removal of 3 bases from V and 3 bases from J, the junction contained 7 bases not matched to a gene. The sequence was collected from a male donor with ankylosing spondylitis. This chain joins TRBV5-1 and TRBJ2-1; TRBD1 aligns across 9 bases. The sample consisted of blood, either unsorted or a sorted T cell fraction (not recorded which). The CDR3 sequence: CASSSGRTGVYNEQFF. DNA for the CDR3: TGCGCCAGCAGCTCTGGTCGGACAGGGGTCTACAATGAGCAGTTCTTC. The full variable domain, its missing parts supplied by reference TRBV5-1 and TRBJ2-1, is KAGVTQTPRYLIKTRGQQVTLSCSPISGHRSVSWYQQTPGQGLQFLFEYFSETQRNKGNFPGRFSGRQFSNSRSEMNVSTLELGDSALYLCASSSGRTGVYNEQFFGPGTRLTVL.